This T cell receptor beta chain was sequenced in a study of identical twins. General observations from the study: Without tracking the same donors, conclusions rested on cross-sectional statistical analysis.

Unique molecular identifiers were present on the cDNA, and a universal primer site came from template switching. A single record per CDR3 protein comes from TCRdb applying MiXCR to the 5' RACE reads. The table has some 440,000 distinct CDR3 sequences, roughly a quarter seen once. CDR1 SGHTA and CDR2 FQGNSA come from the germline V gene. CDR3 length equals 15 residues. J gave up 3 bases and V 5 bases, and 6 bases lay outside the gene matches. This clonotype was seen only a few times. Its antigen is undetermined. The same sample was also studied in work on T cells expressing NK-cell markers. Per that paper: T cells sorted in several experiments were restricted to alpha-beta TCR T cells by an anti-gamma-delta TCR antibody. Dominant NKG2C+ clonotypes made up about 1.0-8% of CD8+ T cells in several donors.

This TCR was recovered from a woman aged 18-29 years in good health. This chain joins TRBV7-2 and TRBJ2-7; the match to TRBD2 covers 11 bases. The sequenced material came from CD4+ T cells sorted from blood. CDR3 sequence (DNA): TGTGCCAGCAGCCATACTAGCGGGAGTGGCTACGAGCAGTACTTC. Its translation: CASSHTSGSGYEQYF. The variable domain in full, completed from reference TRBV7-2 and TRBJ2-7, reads GAGVSQSPSNKVTEKGKDVELRCDPISGHTALYWYRQSLGQGLEFLIYFQGNSAPDKSGLPSDRFSAERTGGSVSTLTIQRTQQEDSAVYLCASSHTSGSGYEQYFGPGTRLTVT.